Sequencing of this TCR beta chain was carried out in a study of beta chain features in type 1 diabetes. Study in general: Sorted cells, roughly 98,000,000 in number, were examined across all samples.

Of the isolated RNA, all was reverse transcribed, and so the sequenced material was expressed TCRB transcripts. The repertoire was sequenced with immunoSEQ multiplex PCR; TCRdb's copy has only in-frame clones and lacks some. The sample holds 680,000 or so clones, 15% to 19% seen once. Points from the study as a whole: Amplification by PCR could prefer shorter templates, with the same effect in patients and controls. VDJ junctions from patients with type 1 diabetes contained fewer insertions and more deletions.

This clone has only a few counts. Its antigen is undetermined. The sequenced sample consisted of naive CD4+ T cells from blood. This receptor was obtained from a young man in good health.

The CDR3 nucleotides are TGTGCCAGCAGCTTCCAGGGGATAGAGACCCAGTACTTC. This translates into CASSFQGIETQYF. J is TRBJ2-5 and V is TRBV5-8; tentatively, D is TRBD1 (6 bases). CDR3 size: 13 residues. Trimming removed 2 bases at V and 4 bases at J, with 9 bases between. Germline V lookup: CDR1 SGHTS, CDR2 YDEGEE.